The clone carrying this TCR beta chain was seen more than once but under ten times. This entry belongs to a study of blood T cell repertoires in COVID-19. For the study at large: Material from acute and convalescent COVID-19 was sourced from the United States, Italy and Spain. Nucleic acid was either cDNA or gDNA, and it came from T cells, B-cell-depleted T cells, or PBMCs.

Per the germline V gene, CDR1 is SEHNR and CDR2 is FQNEAQ (reference sequence). The CDR3 covers 16 residues. After removal of 5 bases from V and 4 bases from J, the junction contained 11 bases not matched to a gene. Study processing details: Using reference gene primer amplification, nucleated cell counts were estimated. Method: immunoSEQ multiplex PCR; TCRdb's copy keeps in-frame clones and lacks some. That table is the source of V, J and clone size, and D and trimming were worked out from the DNA. The table records around 110,000 clones, approximately 82% of them present only once. What was sequenced was peripheral blood. The chain employs TRBV7-9 and TRBJ2-3, with 8 bases matching TRBD2. This receptor was identified in a man aged 70-80 years with active or convalescent COVID-19. The CDR3 sequence is CASSPSGTRGADTQYF. The DNA of the CDR3 is TGTGCCAGCAGCCCCTCTGGGACTAGGGGTGCAGATACGCAGTATTTT.